Included here is one T cell receptor (beta chain) sequence, with context. Its specificity is not known. This specimen belongs to a study of T cell responses to AZD1222 COVID-19 vaccine. Second-dose recipients at about 4 or about 12 weeks were treated as one pooled group. The assay was immunoSEQ multiplex PCR, and TCRdb's table has in-frame clones only and misses some. The sample lists some 180,000 clones, approximately 93% occurring once. V was clipped by 3 bases and J by 9 bases, with 15 bases between them. CDR1 is SGHVS and CDR2 is FQNEAQ in the germline V gene. The CDR3 covers 14 residues. General study points: Baseline seropositives among AZD1222 recipients totaled only 5 to 7. The donor group comprised mostly white British people and more females; the analysis possibly underestimated clonal diversity.

The receptor's source is an adult who received the AZD1222 COVID-19 vaccine. The chain has TRBV7-8 and TRBJ1-5; possible D gene TRBD1, 6 bases. The material sequenced was peripheral blood, taken 28 days after the second AZD1222 dose. The CDR3 nucleotides are TGTGCCAGCAGCTTGGGACAAAACCGAGGGCCCCAGCATTTT. This gives the protein CASSLGQNRGPQHF.